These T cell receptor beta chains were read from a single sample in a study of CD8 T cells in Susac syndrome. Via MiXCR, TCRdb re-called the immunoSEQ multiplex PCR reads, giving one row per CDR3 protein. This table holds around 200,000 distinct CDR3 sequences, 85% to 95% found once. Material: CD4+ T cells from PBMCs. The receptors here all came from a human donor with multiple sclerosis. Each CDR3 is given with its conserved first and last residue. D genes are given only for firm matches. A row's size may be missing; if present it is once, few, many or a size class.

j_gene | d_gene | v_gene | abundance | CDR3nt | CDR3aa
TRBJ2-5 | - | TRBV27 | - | TGTGCCAGCAGACACAGGGAGCGGAGAGAGACCCAGTACTTC | CASRHRERRETQYF
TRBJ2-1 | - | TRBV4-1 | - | TGCGCCAGCAGCCTCGTGTCTCTGGGGGATGAGCAGTTCTTC | CASSLVSLGDEQFF
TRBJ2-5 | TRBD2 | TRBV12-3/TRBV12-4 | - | TGTGCCAGCAGTTTATGGCGGGGGGCCGGAGAGACCCAGTACTTC | CASSLWRGAGETQYF
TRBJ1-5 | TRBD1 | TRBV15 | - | TGTGCCACCGTGGGACAGGCAAATCAGCCCCAGCATTTT | CATVGQANQPQHF
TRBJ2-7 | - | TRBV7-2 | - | TGTGCCAGCAGCGTGGACGGGGGTACCTACGAGCAGTACTTC | CASSVDGGTYEQYF
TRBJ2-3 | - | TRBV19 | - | TGTGCCAGTAGTACCCGCCTGGATACGCAGTATTTT | CASSTRLDTQYF
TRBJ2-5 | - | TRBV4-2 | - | TGTGCCAGCAGCCAGGCGGATTCAGAGACCCAGTACTTC | CASSQADSETQYF
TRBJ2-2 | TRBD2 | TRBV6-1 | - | TGTGCCAGCAGCACCGGACTAGCGGGGGGTAACGGGGAGCTGTTTTTT | CASSTGLAGGNGELFF
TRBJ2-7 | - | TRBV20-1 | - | TGCAGTGCTCCTCGACGAGGGGGAGTGAGCTACGAGCAGTACTTC | CSAPRRGGVSYEQYF
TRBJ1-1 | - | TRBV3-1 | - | TGTGCCAGCAGCTCCGGGTATGAAGCTTTCTTT | CASSSGYEAFF
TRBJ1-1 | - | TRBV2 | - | TGTGCCAGCAGTGTCACCTTGAAGGGTGAAGCTTTCTTT | CASSVTLKGEAFF
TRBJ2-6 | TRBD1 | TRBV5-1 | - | TGCGCCAGCAGCTCGACAGGGCCTGGGGCCAACGTCCTGACTTTC | CASSSTGPGANVLTF
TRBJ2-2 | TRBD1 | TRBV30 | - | TGTGCCTGGAGTGCCAACAGGGGGCACACCGGGGAGCTGTTTTTT | CAWSANRGHTGELFF
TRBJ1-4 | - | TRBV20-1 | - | TGCAGTGCTAGCGAAGAGGCAGCAACTAATGAAAAACTGTTTTTT | CSASEEAATNEKLFF
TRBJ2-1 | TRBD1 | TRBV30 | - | TGTGCCGGCGCCAGGGGGTTTCTCTACAATGAGCAGTTCTTC | CAGARGFLYNEQFF
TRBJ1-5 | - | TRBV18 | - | TGTGCCAGCTCCTTCGGACAGAATCAGCCCCAGCATTTT | CASSFGQNQPQHF
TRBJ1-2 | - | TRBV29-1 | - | TGCAGCGTTGAAAAGGGGAGCGGCTACACCTTC | CSVEKGSGYTF
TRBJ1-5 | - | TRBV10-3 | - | TGTGCCACGAAGACAGGCAATCAGCCCCAGCATTTT | CATKTGNQPQHF
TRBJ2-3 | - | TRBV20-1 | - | TGCAGTGCCTTCCCCGAGGGAGAGGGCGCAGATACGCAGTATTTT | CSAFPEGEGADTQYF
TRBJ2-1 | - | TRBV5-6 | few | TGTGCCAGCAGCTTGGGGCAGGGGTCCAATGAGCAGTTCTTC | CASSLGQGSNEQFF